These 15 T cell receptor beta chains originate from one sample sequenced in a study of blood T cell repertoires in COVID-19. Sequencing used immunoSEQ multiplex PCR; TCRdb keeps in-frame clones, though not all of them. The data hold about 140,000 clones, with 84% observed a single time. What was sequenced was peripheral blood. The origin of the receptors is a human donor in a cohort sampled during active COVID-19.

The chain links TRBV5-6 to TRBJ2-1; 9 nucleotides line up with TRBD2. The V segment lost 4 bases and the J segment 4 bases; nucleotides outside the gene matches: 9. Germline-derived CDR1 and CDR2 are SGHDT and YYEEEE. The CDR3 sequence is 16 residues long. The CDR3 here is CASSLPKGLAYNEQFF. CDR3 sequence (DNA): TGTGCCAGCAGCCTACCTAAAGGACTAGCGTACAATGAGCAGTTCTTC.

The sample holds a few counts of this clone. Here the CDR3 DNA reads TGTGCCACCAGCTCAGGGACAGGGGACAATCAGCCCCAGCATTTT. As protein: CATSSGTGDNQPQHF. This sequence joins TRBV15 and TRBJ1-5, with TRBD1 matching over 10 bases. The CDR3 runs to 15 residues. Germline-derived CDR1 and CDR2 are LNHNV and YYDKDF (reference sequence). Trimming removed 5 bases from V and 3 bases from J; junction bases left unmatched: 4.

The chain combines TRBV7-2 with TRBJ2-1, with TRBD2 identical over 13 bases. Germline CDR1 SGHTA, CDR2 FQGNSA. This CDR3 has 17 amino acids. The V gene end was trimmed by 6 bases and the J gene end by 7 bases; junction bases not matched to a gene: 12. The CDR3 region is CASSPTSGRAQWNEQFF. The CDR3 nucleotides are TGTGCCAGCAGTCCCACTAGCGGGAGGGCCCAATGGAATGAGCAGTTCTTC. The entire variable domain, with the rest obtained from reference TRBV7-2 and TRBJ2-1, is as follows: GAGVSQSPSNKVTEKGKDVELRCDPISGHTALYWYRQSLGQGLEFLIYFQGNSAPDKSGLPSDRFSAERTGGSVSTLTIQRTQQEDSAVYLCASSPTSGRAQWNEQFFGPGTRLTVL.

The chain couples TRBV18 to TRBJ2-5, with no clear D. Trimming stripped 3 bases from V and 8 bases from J, with 13 bases between. Germline V gene sequence: CDR1 KGHSH, CDR2 LQKENI. The CDR3 has 13 amino acids. The CDR3 here is CASSPAFVTTQYF. CDR3 coding DNA: TGTGCCAGCTCACCGGCCTTTGTGACAACCCAGTACTTC.

J is TRBJ1-5 and V is TRBV10-3; D call uncertain. The V end was cut by 10 bases, the J end by 3 bases, with 16 bases between. This CDR3 region has 14 residues. Germline CDR1 is ENHRY and CDR2 is SYGVKD. DNA for the CDR3: TGTGCCACTACCGACGGACGGGACAATCAGCCCCAGCATTTT. Its translation: CATTDGRDNQPQHF.

The chain has TRBV27 and TRBJ1-3, with D perhaps matching TRBD1 (5 bases). Germline assignment: CDR1 MNHEY and CDR2 SMNVEV (reference sequence). The CDR3 consists of 15 residues. V lost 0 bases and J lost 6, with 12 bases in between. CDR3 protein: CASSLSWGVQNTIYF. The CDR3 coding sequence is TGTGCCAGCAGTTTATCGTGGGGGGTTCAAAACACCATATATTTT.

The V call is TRBV3-1 (or the pseudogene TRBV3-2), the J call TRBJ2-3, with TRBD2 identical over 12 bases. CDR1 LGHDT and CDR2 YNNKEL come from the germline V gene (reference sequence). The CDR3 contains 21 residues. J lost 3 bases, V lost 1 base, and 17 bases had no gene match. The CDR3 protein is CASSQGAATSGGMGRTDTQYF. CDR3 DNA: TGTGCCAGCAGCCAAGGTGCCGCAACTAGCGGGGGGATGGGGAGAACAGATACGCAGTATTTT.

V gene TRBV5-4 combines with J gene TRBJ1-1; TRBD1 matches 12 bases. CDR3 size: 18 residues. Trimming took 4 bases from V and 4 from J; bases not matched to a gene: 14. The germline gives CDR1 SGHNT, CDR2 YYREEE (reference sequence). CDR3 protein: CASSLTPGQGAGGTEAFF. In nucleotides, the CDR3 is TGTGCCAGCAGCCTGACCCCGGGACAGGGGGCCGGCGGCACTGAAGCTTTCTTT.

The chain joins TRBV4-1 to TRBJ2-1, with D perhaps TRBD2 (5 bases). The ends were cut back, 3 bases at V and 0 bases at J, with 21 bases in the middle. Germline V gene sequence: CDR1 MGHRA, CDR2 YSYEKL. The CDR3 length is 19 residues. CDR3 protein: CASSQDSLASGFSYNEQFF. For the CDR3, the DNA is TGCGCCAGCAGCCAGGATTCCTTAGCGAGCGGCTTCTCCTACAATGAGCAGTTCTTC.

This sequence joins TRBV5-6 and TRBJ2-2, with D unclear. CDR1 is SGHDT, CDR2 YYEEEE, per germline. This CDR3 is built from 15 residues. The V and J ends lost 1 base and 1 base respectively, with 8 bases between them. CDR3 in amino acids: CASSLSYQNTGELFF. The DNA for the CDR3 is TGTGCCAGCAGCTTGAGCTATCAGAACACCGGGGAGCTGTTTTTT. Drawing the rest from reference TRBV5-6 and TRBJ2-2, the complete variable domain is DAGVTQSPTHLIKTRGQQVTLRCSPKSGHDTVSWYQQALGQGPQFIFQYYEEEERQRGNFPDRFSGHQFPNYSSELNVNALLLGDSALYLCASSLSYQNTGELFFGEGSRLTVL.

The chain is built from TRBV25-1 and TRBJ2-7, with 10 bases aligning to TRBD1. The CDR3 covers 16 residues. Germline CDR1 MGHDK, CDR2 SYGVNS. V shed 3 bases, J shed 11 bases, and the junction held 16 bases outside the gene matches. This chain's CDR3 is CASSEVGTGEVSSKYF. CDR3 coding DNA: TGTGCCAGCAGTGAGGTGGGGACAGGGGAAGTGAGTTCTAAGTACTTC.

The chain couples TRBV21-1 to TRBJ2-3; TRBD2, the D gene given by the table, was not confirmed from the DNA. TRBV21-1 constitutes a pseudogene. The CDR3 totals 19 residues. The CDR3 region is CASSKDLGSGLAGEDTQYF. The CDR3 DNA sequence: TGTGCCAGCAGCAAAGATCTCGGCTCCGGACTAGCGGGCGAGGATACGCAGTATTTT.

The V gene is TRBV7-2, the J gene TRBJ2-7; 9 positions agree with TRBD1. CDR1 SGHTA and CDR2 FQGNSA come from the germline V gene. The trim removed 1 base at V and 3 bases at J, leaving 4 bases unmatched. The CDR3 consists of 15 residues. The CDR3 nucleotides read TGTGCCAGCAGCTTAGGGACAGGGGATCTCTACGAGCAGTACGTC. Residues: CASSLGTGDLYEQYV.

This rearrangement joins TRBV5-5 to TRBJ2-7, with 7 nucleotides matching TRBD1. This CDR3 spans 14 amino acids. Germline loops: CDR1 SGHKS, CDR2 YYEKEE (reference sequence). After removal of 4 bases from V and 5 bases from J, the junction contained 9 bases not matched to a gene. The CDR3 region has the DNA TGTGCCAGCAGCGAGCGCGGACAGGAGGACGAGCAGTACGTC. Residues: CASSERGQEDEQYV.

The chain has TRBV3-1 (or the pseudogene TRBV3-2) and TRBJ2-1; the match to TRBD1 covers 8 bases. Germline V CDR1 and CDR2: LGHDT, YNNKEL (reference sequence). J gave up 9 bases and V 3 bases, and 4 bases lay outside the gene matches. This CDR3 is built from 13 residues. Here the CDR3 reads CASSQTGAGEQFF. CDR3 bases: TGTGCCAGCAGCCAGACAGGGGCCGGTGAGCAGTTCTTC.